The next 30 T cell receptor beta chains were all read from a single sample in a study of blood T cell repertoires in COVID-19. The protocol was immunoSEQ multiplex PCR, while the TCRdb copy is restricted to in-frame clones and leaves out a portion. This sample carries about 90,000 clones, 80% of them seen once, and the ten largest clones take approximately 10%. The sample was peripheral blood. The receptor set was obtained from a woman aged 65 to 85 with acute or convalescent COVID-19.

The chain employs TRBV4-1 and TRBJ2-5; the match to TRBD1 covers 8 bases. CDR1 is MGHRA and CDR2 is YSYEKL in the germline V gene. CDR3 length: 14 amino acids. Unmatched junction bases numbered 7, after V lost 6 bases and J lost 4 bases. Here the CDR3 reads CASSSRGLRETQYF. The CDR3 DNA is TGCGCCAGCAGTTCCAGGGGGCTGCGAGAGACCCAGTACTTC.

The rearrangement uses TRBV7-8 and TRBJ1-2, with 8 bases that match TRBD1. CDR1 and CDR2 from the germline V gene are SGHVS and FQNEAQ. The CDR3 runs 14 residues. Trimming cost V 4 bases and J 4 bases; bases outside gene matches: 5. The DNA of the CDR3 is TGTGCCAGCAGCTATACGGACAGGGCCTATGGCTACACCTTC. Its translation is CASSYTDRAYGYTF.

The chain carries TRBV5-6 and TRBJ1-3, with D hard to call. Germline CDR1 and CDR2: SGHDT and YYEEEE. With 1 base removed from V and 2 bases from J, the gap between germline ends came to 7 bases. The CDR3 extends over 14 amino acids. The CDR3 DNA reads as TGTGCCAGCAGCTTGACACGGGCTGGAAACACCATATATTTT. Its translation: CASSLTRAGNTIYF.

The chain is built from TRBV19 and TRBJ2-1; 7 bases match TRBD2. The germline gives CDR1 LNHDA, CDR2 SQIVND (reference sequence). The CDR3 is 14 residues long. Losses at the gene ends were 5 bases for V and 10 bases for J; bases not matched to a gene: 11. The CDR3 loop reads CASSPASGVGEQFF. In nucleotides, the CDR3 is TGTGCCAGTAGTCCAGCGAGCGGGGTCGGAGAGCAGTTCTTC.

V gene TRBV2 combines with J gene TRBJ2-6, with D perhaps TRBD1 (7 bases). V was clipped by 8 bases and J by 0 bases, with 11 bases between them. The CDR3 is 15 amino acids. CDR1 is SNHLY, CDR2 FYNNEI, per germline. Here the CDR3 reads CASRGTASGANVLTF. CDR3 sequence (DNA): TGTGCCAGCCGCGGGACAGCCTCTGGGGCCAACGTCCTGACTTTC.

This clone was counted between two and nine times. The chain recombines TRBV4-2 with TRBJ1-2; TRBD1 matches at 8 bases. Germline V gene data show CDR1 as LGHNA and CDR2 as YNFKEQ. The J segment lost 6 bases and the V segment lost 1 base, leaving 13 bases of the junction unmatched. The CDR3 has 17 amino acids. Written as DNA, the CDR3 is TGTGCCAGCAGCCAAGGGGGGCAGGGGGCGATCTCTCATGGCTACACCTTC. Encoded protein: CASSQGGQGAISHGYTF.

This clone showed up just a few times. The CDR3: CVRSLGWGPPDSNQPQHF. The CDR3 DNA follows: TGTGTCAGAAGCTTAGGGTGGGGGCCGCCGGATAGCAATCAGCCCCAGCATTTT. The chain links TRBV7-5 to TRBJ1-5; the table's D call, TRBD1, has no DNA check behind it. TRBV7-5 is reported as a pseudogene. The CDR3 loop spans 18 amino acids.

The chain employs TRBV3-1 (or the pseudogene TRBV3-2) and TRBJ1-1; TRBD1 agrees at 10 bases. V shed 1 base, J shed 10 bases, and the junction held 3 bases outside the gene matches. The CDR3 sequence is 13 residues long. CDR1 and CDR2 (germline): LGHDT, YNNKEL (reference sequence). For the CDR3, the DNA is TGTGCCAGCAGCCAAGGGACAGGGGGATCAGCTTTCTTT. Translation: CASSQGTGGSAFF.

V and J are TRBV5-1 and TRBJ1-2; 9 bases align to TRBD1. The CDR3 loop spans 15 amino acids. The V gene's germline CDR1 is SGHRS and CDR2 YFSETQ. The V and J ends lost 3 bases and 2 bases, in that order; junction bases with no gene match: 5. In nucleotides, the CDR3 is TGCGCCAGCAGCTGGACAGGGGACCGAAACTATGGCTACACCTTC. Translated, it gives CASSWTGDRNYGYTF.

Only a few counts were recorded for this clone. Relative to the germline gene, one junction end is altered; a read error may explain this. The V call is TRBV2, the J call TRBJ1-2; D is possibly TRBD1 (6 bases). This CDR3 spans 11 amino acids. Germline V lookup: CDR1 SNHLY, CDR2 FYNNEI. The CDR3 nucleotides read TGTGCCAGCAAGTGGGGGGGGCAAAGCGCCTTC. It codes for CASKWGGQSAF.

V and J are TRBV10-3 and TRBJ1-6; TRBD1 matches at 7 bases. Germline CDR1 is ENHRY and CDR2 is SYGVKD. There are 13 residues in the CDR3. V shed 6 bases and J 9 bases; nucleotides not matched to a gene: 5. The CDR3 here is CAIRGQEGSPLHF. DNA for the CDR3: TGTGCCATCAGAGGACAGGAGGGTTCACCCCTCCACTTT.

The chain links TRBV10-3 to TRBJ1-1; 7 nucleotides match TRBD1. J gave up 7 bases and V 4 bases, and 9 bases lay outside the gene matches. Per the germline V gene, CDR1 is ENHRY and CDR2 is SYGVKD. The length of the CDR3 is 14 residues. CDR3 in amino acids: CAISAAQGIDEAFF. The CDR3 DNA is TGTGCCATCAGTGCGGCACAGGGGATTGATGAAGCTTTCTTT.

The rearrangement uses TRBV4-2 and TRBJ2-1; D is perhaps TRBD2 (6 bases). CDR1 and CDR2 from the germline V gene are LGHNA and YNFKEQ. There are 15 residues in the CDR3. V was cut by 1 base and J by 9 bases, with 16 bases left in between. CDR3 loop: CASSQVLGLDIEQFF. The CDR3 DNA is TGTGCCAGCAGCCAAGTCCTGGGACTGGACATTGAGCAGTTCTTC.

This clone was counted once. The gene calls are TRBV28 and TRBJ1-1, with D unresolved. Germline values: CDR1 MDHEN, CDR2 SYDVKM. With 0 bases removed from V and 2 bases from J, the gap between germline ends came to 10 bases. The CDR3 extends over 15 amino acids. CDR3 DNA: TGTGCCAGCAGTTTATGGCGGGTCGTAAACACTGAAGCTTTCTTT. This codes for CASSLWRVVNTEAFF.

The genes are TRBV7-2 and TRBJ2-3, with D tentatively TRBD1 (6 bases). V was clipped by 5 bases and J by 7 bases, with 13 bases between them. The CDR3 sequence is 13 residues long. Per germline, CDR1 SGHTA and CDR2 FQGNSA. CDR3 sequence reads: CASSGQQGNTQYF. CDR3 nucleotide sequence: TGTGCCAGCAGCGGCCAACAGGGTAATACGCAGTATTTT.

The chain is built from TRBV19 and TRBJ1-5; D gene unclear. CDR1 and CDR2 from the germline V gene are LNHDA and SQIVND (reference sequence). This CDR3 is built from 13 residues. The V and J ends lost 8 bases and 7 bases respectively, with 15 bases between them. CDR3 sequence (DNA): TGTGCCAGTCCCTGGGGAGCGGGCCAGCCCCAGCATTTT. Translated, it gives CASPWGAGQPQHF.

CDR3 protein: CASTVIPGTGYKGEAFF. The DNA of the CDR3 is TGTGCCAGTACGGTGATACCGGGGACAGGGTATAAAGGTGAAGCTTTCTTT. The chain links TRBV19 to TRBJ1-1; 9 bases line up with TRBD1. V was pared by 7 bases and J by 7 bases, with 19 bases of the junction left unmatched. Per the germline V gene, CDR1 is LNHDA and CDR2 is SQIVND (reference sequence). This CDR3 is 17 amino acids long.

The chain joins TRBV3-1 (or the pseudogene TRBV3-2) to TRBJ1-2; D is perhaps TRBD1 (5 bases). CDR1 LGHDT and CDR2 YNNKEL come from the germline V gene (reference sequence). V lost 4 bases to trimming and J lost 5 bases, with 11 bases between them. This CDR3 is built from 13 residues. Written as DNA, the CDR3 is TGTGCCAGCAGCCTCGAGGGACTGTATGGCTACACCTTC. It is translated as CASSLEGLYGYTF.

CDR3 residues: CASSLTGGPDEAFF. DNA of the CDR3: TGTGCCAGCAGCTTAACAGGGGGGCCGGATGAAGCTTTCTTT. V is TRBV5-6 and J is TRBJ1-1, with 8 nucleotides matching TRBD1. Trimming at V came to 2 bases and at J to 7 bases, leaving 7 bases not matched to a gene. The CDR3 runs 14 residues. CDR1 SGHDT and CDR2 YYEEEE come from the germline V gene.

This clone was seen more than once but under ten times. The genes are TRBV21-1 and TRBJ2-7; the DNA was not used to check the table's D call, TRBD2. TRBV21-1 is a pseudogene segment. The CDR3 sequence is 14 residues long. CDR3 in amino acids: CASSNENAKKEQYF. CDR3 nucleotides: TGTGCCAGCAGCAATGAAAACGCTAAGAAGGAGCAGTACTTC.

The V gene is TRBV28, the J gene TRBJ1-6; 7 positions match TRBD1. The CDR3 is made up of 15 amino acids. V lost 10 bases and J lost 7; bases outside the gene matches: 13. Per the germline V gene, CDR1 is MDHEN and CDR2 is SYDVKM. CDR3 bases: TGTGCCACCCAATACCAGGGGGGCCCCAATTCACCCCTCCACTTT. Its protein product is CATQYQGGPNSPLHF.

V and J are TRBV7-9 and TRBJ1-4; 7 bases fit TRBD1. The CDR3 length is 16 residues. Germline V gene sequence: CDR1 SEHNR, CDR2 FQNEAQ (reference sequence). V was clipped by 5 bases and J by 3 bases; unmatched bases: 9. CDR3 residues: CASSTEQGVPNEKLFF. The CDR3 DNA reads TGTGCCAGCAGCACAGAGCAGGGGGTGCCTAATGAAAAACTGTTTTTT. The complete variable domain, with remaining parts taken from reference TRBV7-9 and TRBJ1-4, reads DTGVSQNPRHKITKRGQNVTFRCDPISEHNRLYWYRQTLGQGPEFLTYFQNEAQLEKSRLLSDRFSAERPKGSFSTLEIQRTEQGDSAMYLCASSTEQGVPNEKLFFGSGTQLSVL.

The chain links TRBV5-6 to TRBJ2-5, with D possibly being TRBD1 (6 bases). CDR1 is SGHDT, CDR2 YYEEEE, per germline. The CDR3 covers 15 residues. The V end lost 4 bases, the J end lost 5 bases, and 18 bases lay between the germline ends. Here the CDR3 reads CASSPLQGAGETQYF. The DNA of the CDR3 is TGTGCCAGCAGCCCACTACAGGGCGCCGGGGAGACCCAGTACTTC.

The CDR3 loop reads CASSRQGSHEQYF. CDR3 in DNA: TGTGCCAGCAGTAGACAGGGGTCCCACGAGCAGTACTTC. V usage is TRBV12-3 or TRBV12-4 and J usage is TRBJ2-7; 8 bases agree with TRBD1. The CDR3 has 13 amino acids. The V gene end was trimmed by 5 bases and the J gene end by 5 bases; junction bases not matched to a gene: 5.

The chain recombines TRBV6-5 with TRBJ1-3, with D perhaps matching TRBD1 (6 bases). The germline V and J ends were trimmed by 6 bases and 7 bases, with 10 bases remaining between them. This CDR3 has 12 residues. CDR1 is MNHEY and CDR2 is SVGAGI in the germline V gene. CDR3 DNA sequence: TGTGCCAGCAGACAGGGTGCGAACACCATATATTTT. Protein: CASRQGANTIYF.

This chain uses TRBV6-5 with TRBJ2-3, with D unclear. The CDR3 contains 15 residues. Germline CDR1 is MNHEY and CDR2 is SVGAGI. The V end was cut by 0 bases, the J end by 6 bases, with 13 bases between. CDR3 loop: CASSYSKLASDTQYF. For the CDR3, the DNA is TGTGCCAGCAGTTACTCGAAGTTAGCTAGTGATACGCAGTATTTT.

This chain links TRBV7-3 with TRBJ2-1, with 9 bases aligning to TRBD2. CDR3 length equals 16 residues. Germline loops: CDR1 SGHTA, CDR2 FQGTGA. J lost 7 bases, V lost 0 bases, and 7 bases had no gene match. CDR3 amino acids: CASSLTSGGSGNEQFF. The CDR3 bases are TGTGCCAGCAGCTTAACTAGCGGGGGATCGGGTAATGAGCAGTTCTTC.

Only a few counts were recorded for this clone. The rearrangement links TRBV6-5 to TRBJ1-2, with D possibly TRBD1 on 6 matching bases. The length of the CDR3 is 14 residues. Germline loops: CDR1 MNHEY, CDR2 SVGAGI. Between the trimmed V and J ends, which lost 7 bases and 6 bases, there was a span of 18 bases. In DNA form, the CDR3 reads TGTGCCAGCATCCCCTTACAGGGTATCCATGGCTACACCTTC. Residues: CASIPLQGIHGYTF.

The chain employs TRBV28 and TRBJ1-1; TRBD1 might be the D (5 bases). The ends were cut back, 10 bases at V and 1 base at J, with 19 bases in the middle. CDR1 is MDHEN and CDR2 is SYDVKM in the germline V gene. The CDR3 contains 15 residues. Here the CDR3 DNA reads TGTGCCACCTACCCGGGGGGGGGAGGGAACACTGAAGCTTTCTTT. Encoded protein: CATYPGGGGNTEAFF.

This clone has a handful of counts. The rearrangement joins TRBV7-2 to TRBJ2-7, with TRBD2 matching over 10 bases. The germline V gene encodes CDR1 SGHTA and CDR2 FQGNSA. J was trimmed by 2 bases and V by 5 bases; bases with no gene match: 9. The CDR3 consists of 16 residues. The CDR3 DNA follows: TGTGCCAGCAGCCCCTACGGACTAGCGGCCACCTACGAGCAGTACTTC. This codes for CASSPYGLAATYEQYF.